The clone carrying this TCR delta chain was found a few times. TCRdb has a much larger clone's protein, which differs at residue 10 from the translation of this DNA, likely because of a read error; what is shown is the protein translated from the DNA. TCRdb called clones anew from the multiplex PCR reads with CATT. Here the sample spans 75,000 to 100,000 delta-chain clones, approximately 1.4% being singletons. The data derive from a study of γδ T cells in repeated Plasmodium falciparum infection. Background on the study: Over around 580 days, donors received four mosquito-bite P. falciparum NF54 infections. Malian gammadelta TCRs were studied during no-transmission periods and across acute malaria episodes.

Gammadelta T cells were flow-sorted from PBMC into Vgamma9/Vdelta2+ and Vdelta2-negative populations for bulk analysis. The CDR3 has 22 amino acids. With V trimmed by 1 base and J by 2 bases, 21 bases remained unmatched. CDR1 TSWWSYY and CDR2 QGS come from the germline V gene. Sequenced material: gamma-delta T cells from blood. The source of this sequence is a pool of human donors (malaria-infected and uninfected, not separated). V gene TRDV1 combines with J gene TRDJ2, with 8 bases matching TRDD3. The J gene is absent in TCRdb and was assigned here via DNA matching to germline. The CDR3 coding sequence is TGTGCTCTTGGGGAACCATCCTACACTACACTGGGGGCCCCGATCTTGACAGCACAACTCTTCTTT. It is translated as CALGEPSYTTLGAPILTAQLFF.